This TCR beta chain was recovered during a study of blood T cell repertoires in COVID-19. Whole-study context: Samples of COVID-19 (acute and convalescent) were obtained from the United States, Italy and Spain. The cDNA or gDNA used as material had been derived from T cells, B-cell-depleted T cells, or PBMCs.

Per the study methods: Estimation of nucleated cell counts relied on the amplification of reference gene primers. TCRdb keeps only in-frame clones here, not all; method: immunoSEQ multiplex PCR. V, J and clone size are those of that table, while D and trimming were read from the DNA. The table lists 210,000 or so clones, roughly nine tenths of them singletons. The CDR3 loop spans 14 amino acids. V was clipped by 3 bases and J by 3 bases; unmatched bases: 1. Germline-derived CDR1 and CDR2 are LGHDT and YNNKEL (reference sequence). The chain uses TRBV3-1 (or the pseudogene TRBV3-2) and TRBJ2-1, with 8 bases that match TRBD1. The TCR sequence derives from a woman aged 18-35 years who had recovered from COVID-19. Sequences were obtained from peripheral blood. Here the CDR3 DNA reads TGTGCCAGCAGCCACGGGACAGGCTACAATGAGCAGTTCTTC. It is translated as CASSHGTGYNEQFF.